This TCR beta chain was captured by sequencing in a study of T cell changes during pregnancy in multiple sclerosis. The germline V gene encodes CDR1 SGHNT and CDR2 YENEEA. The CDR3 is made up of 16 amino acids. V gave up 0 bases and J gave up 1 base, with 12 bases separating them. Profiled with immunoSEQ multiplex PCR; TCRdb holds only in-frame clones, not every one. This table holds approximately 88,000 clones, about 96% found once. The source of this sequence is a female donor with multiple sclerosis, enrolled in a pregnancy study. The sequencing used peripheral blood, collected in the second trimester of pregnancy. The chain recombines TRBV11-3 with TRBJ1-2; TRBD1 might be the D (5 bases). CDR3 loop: CASSLEVGQHNYGYTF. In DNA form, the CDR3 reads TGTGCCAGCAGCTTAGAGGTGGGGCAGCATAACTATGGCTACACCTTC.